This T cell receptor beta chain was identified in a study of human T cells and chemical hapten exposure. Study-wide context: Per-sample TCR yield variability stemmed mainly from small pooled library volume differences.

Per the authors' pipeline: Samples ranged from roughly 20,000 to 750,000 TCRs, with a median of 95,638. TCRdb redid the calling of the RACE reads with MiXCR, one entry per CDR3 protein. None of the V and J calls come from the authors' own analysis; TCRdb made them. The profile shows about 120,000 distinct CDR3 sequences, 9% to 13% of them singletons. Stated time point: patch test 1, 2 weeks after DPC sensitization. Sample treatment: therapeutic diphenylcyclopropenone sensitization with weekly scalp DPC. Unseparated into fractions, whole blood served as the source from which total RNA was extracted. At least ten counts were recorded for this clonotype. There are 19 residues in the CDR3. Germline V gives CDR1 KGHSH, CDR2 LQKENI. Trimming removed 2 bases at V and 0 bases at J, with 22 bases between.

The V call is TRBV18, the J call TRBJ1-2, with D perhaps matching TRBD1 (6 bases). The specimen comprised whole blood, sampled in connection with sensitization to the hapten diphenylcyclopropenone (DPC). The clonotype originates from a woman in her 50s with alopecia areata. Some clones in this sample may be carry-over from other donors' samples. For the CDR3, the DNA is TGTGCCAGCTCACCAAGGGGGACATTCGAAAGGGAAGCTAACTATGGCTACACCTTC. Protein product: CASSPRGTFEREANYGYTF.